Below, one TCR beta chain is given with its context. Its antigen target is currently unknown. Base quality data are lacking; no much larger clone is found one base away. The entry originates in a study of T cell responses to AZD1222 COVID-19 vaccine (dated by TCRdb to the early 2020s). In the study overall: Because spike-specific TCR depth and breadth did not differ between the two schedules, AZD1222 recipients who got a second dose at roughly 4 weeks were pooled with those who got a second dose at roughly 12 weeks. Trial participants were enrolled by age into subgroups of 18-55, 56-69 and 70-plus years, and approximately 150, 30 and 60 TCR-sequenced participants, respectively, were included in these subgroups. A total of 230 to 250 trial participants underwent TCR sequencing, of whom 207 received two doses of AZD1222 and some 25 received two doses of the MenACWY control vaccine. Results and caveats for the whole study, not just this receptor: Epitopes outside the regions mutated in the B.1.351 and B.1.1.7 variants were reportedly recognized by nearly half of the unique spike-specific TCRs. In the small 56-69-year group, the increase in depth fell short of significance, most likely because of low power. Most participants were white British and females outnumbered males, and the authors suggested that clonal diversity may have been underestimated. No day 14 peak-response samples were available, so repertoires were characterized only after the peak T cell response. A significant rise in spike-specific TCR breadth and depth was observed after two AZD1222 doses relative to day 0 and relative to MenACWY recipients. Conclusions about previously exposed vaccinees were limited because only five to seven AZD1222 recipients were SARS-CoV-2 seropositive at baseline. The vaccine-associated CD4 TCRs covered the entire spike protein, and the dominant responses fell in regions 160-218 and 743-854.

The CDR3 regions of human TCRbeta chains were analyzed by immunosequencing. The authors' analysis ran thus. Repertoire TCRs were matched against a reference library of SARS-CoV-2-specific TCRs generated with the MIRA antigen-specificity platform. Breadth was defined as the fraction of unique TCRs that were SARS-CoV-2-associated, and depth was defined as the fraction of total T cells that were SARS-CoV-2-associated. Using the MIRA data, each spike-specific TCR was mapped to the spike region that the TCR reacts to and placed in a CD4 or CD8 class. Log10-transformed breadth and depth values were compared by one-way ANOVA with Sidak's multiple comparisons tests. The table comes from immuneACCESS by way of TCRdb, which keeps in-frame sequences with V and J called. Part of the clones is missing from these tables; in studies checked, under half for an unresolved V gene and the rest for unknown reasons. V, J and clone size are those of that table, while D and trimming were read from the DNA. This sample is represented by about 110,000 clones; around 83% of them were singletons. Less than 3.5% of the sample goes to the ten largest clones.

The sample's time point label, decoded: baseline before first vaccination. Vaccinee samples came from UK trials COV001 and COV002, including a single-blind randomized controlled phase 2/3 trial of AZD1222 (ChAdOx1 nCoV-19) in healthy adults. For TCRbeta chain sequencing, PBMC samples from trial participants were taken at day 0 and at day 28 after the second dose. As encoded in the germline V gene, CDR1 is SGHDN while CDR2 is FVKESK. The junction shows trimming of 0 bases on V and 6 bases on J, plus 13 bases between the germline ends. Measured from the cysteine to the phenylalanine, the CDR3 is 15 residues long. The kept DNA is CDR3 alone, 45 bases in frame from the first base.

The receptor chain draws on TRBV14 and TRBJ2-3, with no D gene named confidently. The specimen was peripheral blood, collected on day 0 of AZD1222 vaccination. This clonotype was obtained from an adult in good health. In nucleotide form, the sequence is TGTGCCAGCAGCCAAGAAGATAGAGCCAGGGATACGCAGTATTTT. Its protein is CASSQEDRARDTQYF.